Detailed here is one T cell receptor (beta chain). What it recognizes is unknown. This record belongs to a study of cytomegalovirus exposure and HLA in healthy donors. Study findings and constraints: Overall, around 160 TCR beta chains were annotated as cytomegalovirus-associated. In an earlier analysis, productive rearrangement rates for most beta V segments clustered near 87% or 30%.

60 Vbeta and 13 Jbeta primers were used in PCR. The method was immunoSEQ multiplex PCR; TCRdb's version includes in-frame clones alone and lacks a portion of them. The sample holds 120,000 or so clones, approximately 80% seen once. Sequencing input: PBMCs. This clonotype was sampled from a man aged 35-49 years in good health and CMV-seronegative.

The CDR3 DNA follows: TGTGCCAGTAGTATAGGAGGGTTAAATTCACCCCTCCACTTT. This codes for CASSIGGLNSPLHF. The chain couples TRBV19 to TRBJ1-6; D call uncertain. V was trimmed by 1 base and J by 7 bases, leaving 8 bases between them. Germline V gives CDR1 LNHDA, CDR2 SQIVND (reference sequence). The CDR3 consists of 14 residues.